A selection of T cell receptor beta chains follows, all from one sample in a study of blood T cells in healthy people across ages. MiXCR, run by TCRdb on the 5' RACE reads, gives a single entry per CDR3 protein. The table shows some 710,000 distinct CDR3 sequences, with about a fifth occurring only once. Sample: blood. The receptors originated from a man between 65 and 80 years old in good health. Each CDR3 is given with its conserved first and last residue. Fields, in order: clone size, V gene, D gene, J gene, CDR3 DNA, CDR3 protein. A D gene is named only where the DNA matches it firmly. The size entry is marked missing in some rows and otherwise reads once, few, many or a size class.

clone_size: NA; v_call: TRBV5-1; d_call: NA; j_call: TRBJ2-3; cdr3_nt: TGCGCCAGCAGCTTGGGACTGTTTCGAGGCGGGACCACAGATACGCAGTATTTT; cdr3_aa: CASSLGLFRGGTTDTQYF
clone_size: once; v_call: TRBV4-1; d_call: NA; j_call: TRBJ2-4; cdr3_nt: TGCGCCAGCAGCCAAGTGAGTCTCGGCAAAAACATTCAGTACTTC; cdr3_aa: CASSQVSLGKNIQYF
clone_size: many; v_call: TRBV15; d_call: NA; j_call: TRBJ1-4; cdr3_nt: TGTGCCACCAGCACCGGAATCGGGTCTAATGAAAAACTGTTTTTT; cdr3_aa: CATSTGIGSNEKLFF
clone_size: NA; v_call: TRBV19; d_call: NA; j_call: TRBJ2-3; cdr3_nt: TGTGCCAGCCTGGGAGGGGGCCACCCCAGCACAGATACGCAGTATTTT; cdr3_aa: CASLGGGHPSTDTQYF
clone_size: NA; v_call: TRBV19; d_call: TRBD1; j_call: TRBJ1-1; cdr3_nt: TGTGCCAGTAGTATAACAAGGACAGGGATCTTAAGGGCTTTCTTT; cdr3_aa: CASSITRTGILRAFF
clone_size: few; v_call: TRBV12-3/TRBV12-4; d_call: NA; j_call: TRBJ2-5; cdr3_nt: TGTGCCAGCAGGAGTCCGGGGGGCTTGGAGACCCAGTACTTC; cdr3_aa: CASRSPGGLETQYF
clone_size: few; v_call: TRBV4-1; d_call: NA; j_call: TRBJ2-2; cdr3_nt: TGCGCCAGCAGCCAAGATAGTCCTCACACCGGGGAGCTGTTTTTT; cdr3_aa: CASSQDSPHTGELFF
clone_size: many; v_call: TRBV20-1; d_call: NA; j_call: TRBJ2-5; cdr3_nt: TGCAGTGCTACCGGGAGTTCTGAAGAGACCCAGTACTTC; cdr3_aa: CSATGSSEETQYF
clone_size: few; v_call: TRBV21-1; d_call: NA; j_call: TRBJ2-1; cdr3_nt: TGTGCCAGCAGCAAAGGGGCCCGGTTTAGCGGGATCGATGAGCAGTTCTTC; cdr3_aa: CASSKGARFSGIDEQFF
clone_size: few; v_call: TRBV11-2; d_call: NA; j_call: TRBJ1-5; cdr3_nt: TGTGCCAGCAGCTTAGGTGTCAGAACGGAGAGCAATCAGCCCCAGCATTTT; cdr3_aa: CASSLGVRTESNQPQHF
clone_size: many; v_call: TRBV25-1; d_call: NA; j_call: TRBJ1-4; cdr3_nt: TGTGCCAGCAGCTCAAGGGGACGTGAAAAACTGTTTTTT; cdr3_aa: CASSSRGREKLFF
clone_size: few; v_call: TRBV12-3/TRBV12-4; d_call: NA; j_call: TRBJ2-1; cdr3_nt: TGTGCCAGCAGTTTAGATCCGGACACTAACAATGAGCAGTTCTTC; cdr3_aa: CASSLDPDTNNEQFF
clone_size: NA; v_call: TRBV3-1; d_call: TRBD1; j_call: TRBJ2-4; cdr3_nt: TGTGCCAGCAGCCAGTGGGACAGGGGGAAAAACATTCAGTACTTC; cdr3_aa: CASSQWDRGKNIQYF
clone_size: NA; v_call: TRBV29-1; d_call: TRBD2; j_call: TRBJ2-1; cdr3_nt: TGCAGCGTTGATCGGGGGAGGGACAATGAGCAGTTCTTC; cdr3_aa: CSVDRGRDNEQFF
clone_size: few; v_call: TRBV12-3/TRBV12-4; d_call: NA; j_call: TRBJ1-1; cdr3_nt: TGTGCCAGCACCCCACCGGGCCTAATGAACACTGAAGCTTTCTTT; cdr3_aa: CASTPPGLMNTEAFF
clone_size: many; v_call: TRBV7-9; d_call: NA; j_call: TRBJ2-2; cdr3_nt: TGTGCCAGCAGCTTACCCGAAAAAAACCTAAACACCGGGGAGCTGTTTTTT; cdr3_aa: CASSLPEKNLNTGELFF
clone_size: few; v_call: TRBV7-2; d_call: NA; j_call: TRBJ1-3; cdr3_nt: TGTGCCAGCACTCAGGCTTTCTCTGGAAACACCATATATTTT; cdr3_aa: CASTQAFSGNTIYF
clone_size: NA; v_call: TRBV20-1; d_call: TRBD2; j_call: TRBJ2-3; cdr3_nt: TGCAGTGCTCCAGGACTAGCGGGAGGAGGTTCAGATACGCAGTATTTT; cdr3_aa: CSAPGLAGGGSDTQYF
clone_size: many; v_call: TRBV7-8; d_call: NA; j_call: TRBJ2-1; cdr3_nt: TGTGCCAGCAACCTAAGACCAGATGAGCAGTTCTTC; cdr3_aa: CASNLRPDEQFF
clone_size: few; v_call: TRBV27; d_call: NA; j_call: TRBJ1-5; cdr3_nt: TGTGCCAGCAGTCCAGCGGGGTCGAGCAATCAGCCCCAGCATTTT; cdr3_aa: CASSPAGSSNQPQHF
clone_size: few; v_call: TRBV5-1; d_call: TRBD2; j_call: TRBJ2-7; cdr3_nt: TGCGCCAGCAGCTTCCGGACTAGCGGGGATTCCTACGAGCAGTACTTC; cdr3_aa: CASSFRTSGDSYEQYF
clone_size: NA; v_call: TRBV27; d_call: TRBD1; j_call: TRBJ2-7; cdr3_nt: TGTGCCAGCAGTCCCCGACAGGGCCAGCAGTACTTC; cdr3_aa: CASSPRQGQQYF
clone_size: few; v_call: TRBV7-9; d_call: TRBD2; j_call: TRBJ2-1; cdr3_nt: TGTGCCAGCAGCTTTCTAGCGGGCCGGGCCTCCTTTATAGATGAGCAGTTCTTC; cdr3_aa: CASSFLAGRASFIDEQFF
clone_size: few; v_call: TRBV14; d_call: TRBD2; j_call: TRBJ2-3; cdr3_nt: TGTGCCAGCAGCCGGTCCGGGACTAGCGGGAGACGGAGAGATACGCAGTATTTT; cdr3_aa: CASSRSGTSGRRRDTQYF
clone_size: few; v_call: TRBV12-3/TRBV12-4; d_call: NA; j_call: TRBJ2-1; cdr3_nt: TGTGCCAGCAGTGCGGGACAGTACAATGAGCAGTTCTTC; cdr3_aa: CASSAGQYNEQFF
clone_size: few; v_call: TRBV21-1; d_call: NA; j_call: TRBJ1-5; cdr3_nt: TGTGCCAGCAGCAAGGGACGGGGCTCCGGGCCCCAGCATTTT; cdr3_aa: CASSKGRGSGPQHF
clone_size: NA; v_call: TRBV18; d_call: NA; j_call: TRBJ2-7; cdr3_nt: TGTGCCAGCTCACCTTCCGGGACGCAAGAATACGAGCAGTACTTC; cdr3_aa: CASSPSGTQEYEQYF
clone_size: NA; v_call: TRBV20-1; d_call: NA; j_call: TRBJ1-6; cdr3_nt: TGCAGTGCTTACAGGGACTATAATTCACCCCTCCACTTT; cdr3_aa: CSAYRDYNSPLHF
clone_size: NA; v_call: TRBV6-1; d_call: NA; j_call: TRBJ2-6; cdr3_nt: TGTGCCAGCAGTGAAGGACAGGTTGGGACTTTC; cdr3_aa: CASSEGQVGTF
clone_size: few; v_call: TRBV12-3/TRBV12-4; d_call: NA; j_call: TRBJ2-1; cdr3_nt: TGTGCCAGCAGTTTAGGGGTGGGGGGCTCCAATGAGCAGTTCTTC; cdr3_aa: CASSLGVGGSNEQFF
clone_size: few; v_call: TRBV7-2; d_call: NA; j_call: TRBJ2-3; cdr3_nt: TGTGCCAGCAGCTTTACTTATTCCGATACGCAGTATTTT; cdr3_aa: CASSFTYSDTQYF
clone_size: many; v_call: TRBV5-1; d_call: NA; j_call: TRBJ2-3; cdr3_nt: TGCGCCAGCAGCTTGGAGTGGCGGGTAAATACAGATACGCAGTATTTT; cdr3_aa: CASSLEWRVNTDTQYF
clone_size: NA; v_call: TRBV3-1; d_call: TRBD1; j_call: TRBJ1-1; cdr3_nt: TGTGCCAGCAGGGGGACAGGAGGTGAAGCTTTCTTT; cdr3_aa: CASRGTGGEAFF
clone_size: few; v_call: TRBV20-1; d_call: NA; j_call: TRBJ1-1; cdr3_nt: TGCAGTGCTAGAGAAAGTTTGAACACTGAAGCTTTCTTT; cdr3_aa: CSARESLNTEAFF
clone_size: many; v_call: TRBV12-3/TRBV12-4; d_call: TRBD1; j_call: TRBJ1-2; cdr3_nt: TGTGCCAGCAGTCTCGGGACAGGGGGCCTGAGAGGCTACACCTTC; cdr3_aa: CASSLGTGGLRGYTF
clone_size: few; v_call: TRBV4-2; d_call: NA; j_call: TRBJ2-3; cdr3_nt: TGTGCCAGCAGCCAAGAAAGGGGACGAAGCACAGATACGCAGTATTTT; cdr3_aa: CASSQERGRSTDTQYF
clone_size: few; v_call: TRBV7-3; d_call: TRBD2; j_call: TRBJ2-1; cdr3_nt: TGTGCCAGCAGCTTATGGGGACTAGCGGGAGCTGGTTCCTCCTACAATGAGCAGTTCTTC; cdr3_aa: CASSLWGLAGAGSSYNEQFF
clone_size: few; v_call: TRBV2; d_call: NA; j_call: TRBJ1-5; cdr3_nt: TGTGCCAGGGAGGGCGAAAGGACTAGCGGAAAGAAGGGCGCAACAGATACGCAGCATTTT; cdr3_aa: CAREGERTSGKKGATDTQHF
clone_size: few; v_call: TRBV7-2; d_call: NA; j_call: TRBJ1-1; cdr3_nt: TGTGCCAGCAGCTTAGCGGTCGGGACAAAGAACACTGAAGCTTTCTTT; cdr3_aa: CASSLAVGTKNTEAFF
clone_size: NA; v_call: TRBV6-5; d_call: TRBD1; j_call: TRBJ1-2; cdr3_nt: TGTGCCAGCAGACGTGACAGGGGCGATAACTATGGCTACACCTTC; cdr3_aa: CASRRDRGDNYGYTF
clone_size: NA; v_call: TRBV29-1; d_call: NA; j_call: TRBJ2-3; cdr3_nt: TGCAGCGTTGAGATTGGAGGGTCAGAGTATTTT; cdr3_aa: CSVEIGGSEYF
clone_size: few; v_call: TRBV7-2; d_call: NA; j_call: TRBJ2-5; cdr3_nt: TGTGCCAGCAGCTCGACCCAGATAGTGGGGCTGACCCAGTACTTC; cdr3_aa: CASSSTQIVGLTQYF
clone_size: NA; v_call: TRBV12-3/TRBV12-4; d_call: TRBD1; j_call: TRBJ2-1; cdr3_nt: TGTGCCAGCAGTTTATATGGACAGGGGGCCTACAATGAGCAGTTCTTC; cdr3_aa: CASSLYGQGAYNEQFF